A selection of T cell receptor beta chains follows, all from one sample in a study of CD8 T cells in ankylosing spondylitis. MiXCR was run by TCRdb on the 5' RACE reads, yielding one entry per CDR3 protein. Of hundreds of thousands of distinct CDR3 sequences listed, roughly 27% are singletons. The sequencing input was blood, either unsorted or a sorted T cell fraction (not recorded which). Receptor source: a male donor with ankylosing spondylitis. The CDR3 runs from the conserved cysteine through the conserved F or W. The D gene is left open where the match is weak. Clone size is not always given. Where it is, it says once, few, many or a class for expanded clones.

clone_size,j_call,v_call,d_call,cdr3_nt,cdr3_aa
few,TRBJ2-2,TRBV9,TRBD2,TGTGCCAGCAGCGTCGCTTTGGGGGGGGTCGGGGAGCTGTTTTTT,CASSVALGGVGELFF
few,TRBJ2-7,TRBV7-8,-,TGTGCCAGCAGCATGAAATACGAGCAGTACTTC,CASSMKYEQYF
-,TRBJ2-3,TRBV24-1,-,TGTGCCACCAGTGATTTGGACACGGGAAGGGCAGATACGCAGTATTTT,CATSDLDTGRADTQYF
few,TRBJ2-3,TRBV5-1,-,TGCGCCAGCAGTCTCGCTAGCGCATCCACAGATACGCAGTATTTT,CASSLASASTDTQYF
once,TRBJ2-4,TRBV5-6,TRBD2,TGTGCCAGCAGCGGGACTAGCGGGAGAAGGGGAATTCAGTACTTC,CASSGTSGRRGIQYF
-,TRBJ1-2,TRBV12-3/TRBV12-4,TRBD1,TGTGCCAGCTGTTTAGGTCGTTCCGGACAGGGGGCCTATGGCTACACCTTC,CASCLGRSGQGAYGYTF
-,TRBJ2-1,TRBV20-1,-,TGCAGTGCTAGACGCGGACGCGGTGAGCAGTTCTTC,CSARRGRGEQFF
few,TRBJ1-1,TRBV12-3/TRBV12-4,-,TGTGCCTGCGGGGCGGGGCTTGAAGCTTTCTTT,CACGAGLEAFF
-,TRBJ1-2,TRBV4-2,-,TGTGCCAGCAGCCAACTTCCCAGGGACGGGTATGGCTATGGCTACACCTTC,CASSQLPRDGYGYGYTF
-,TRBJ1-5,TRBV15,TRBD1,TGTGCCACCAGCGGGGACAGGACAGCCAATCAGCCCCAGCATTTT,CATSGDRTANQPQHF
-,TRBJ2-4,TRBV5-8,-,TGTGCCAGCAGCCTTAGGGATTTAGCCAAAAACATTCAGTACTTC,CASSLRDLAKNIQYF
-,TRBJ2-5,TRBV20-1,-,TGCAGTGCTTGGCTCCTAGAGACCCAGTACTTC,CSAWLLETQYF
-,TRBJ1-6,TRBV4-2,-,TGTGCCAGCAGCCAAGAGGTCACCAATTCACCCCTCCACTTT,CASSQEVTNSPLHF
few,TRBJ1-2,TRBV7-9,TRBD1,TGTGCCAGCAGCTTAGAGGGAGACAGGGCCGCCTATGGCTACACCTTC,CASSLEGDRAAYGYTF
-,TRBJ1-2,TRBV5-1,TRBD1,TGCGCCAGCAGCTGGGACAGGGCTATTGGTTACACCTTC,CASSWDRAIGYTF
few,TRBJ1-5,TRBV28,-,TGTGCCAGCAGTTTTGGACAGTTGTATAGCAATCAGCCCCAGCATTTT,CASSFGQLYSNQPQHF